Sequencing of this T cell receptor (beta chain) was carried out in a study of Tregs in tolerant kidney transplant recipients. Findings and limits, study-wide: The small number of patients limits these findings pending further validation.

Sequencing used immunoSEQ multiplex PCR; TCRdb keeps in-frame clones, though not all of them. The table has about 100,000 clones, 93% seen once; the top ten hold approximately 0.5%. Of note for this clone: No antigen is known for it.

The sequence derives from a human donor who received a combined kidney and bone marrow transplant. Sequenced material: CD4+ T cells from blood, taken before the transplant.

CDR3 sequence reads: CASSVRGGATGELFF. The CDR3 coding sequence is TGTGCCAGCAGCGTAAGGGGGGGGGCGACCGGGGAGCTGTTTTTT. The chain uses TRBV9 and TRBJ2-2; perhaps TRBD2 as D (7 bases). V lost 1 base, J lost 5 bases, and 12 bases lay in between. CDR1 and CDR2 from the germline V gene are SGDLS and YYNGEE. This CDR3 is built from 15 residues. Together with reference TRBV9 and TRBJ2-2, the CDR3 gives the full variable domain: DSGVTQTPKHLITATGQRVTLRCSPRSGDLSVYWYQQSLDQGLQFLIQYYNGEERAKGNILERFSAQQFPDLHSELNLSSLELGDSALYFCASSVRGGATGELFFGEGSRLTVL.